Described below is a single TCR beta chain sequence and its context. The antigen is not known. Only cases whose brain tissue showed the highest T cell transcript signatures were sequenced. Pre-surgery treatment included at least one anti-epileptic drug. CDR1 MRHNA and CDR2 SNTAGT come from the germline V gene. The CDR3 length is 13 residues. V lost 11 bases, J lost 3 bases, and 17 bases lay in between. This sample stems from a study of brain T cells in children with intractable seizures. Study-level points and caveats: Only CDR3 sequence similarity suggested viral specificity, without known HCMV serostatus. Pre- and post-surgery blood differed in depth, so pre-surgery absences may be undersampling.

The method was immunoSEQ multiplex PCR; TCRdb's version includes in-frame clones alone and lacks a portion of them. The sample holds under 150,000 clones, approximately 94% seen once. This clonotype originated in a boy younger than two with hemimegalencephaly and intractable seizures. The input for sequencing was peripheral blood, taken at surgery. The V gene is TRBV6-4, the J gene TRBJ2-7; possibly TRBD1 for D (6 bases). The CDR3 sequence: CAPSRQGSYEQYF. In nucleotides, the CDR3 is TGTGCCCCCTCTAGGCAGGGGAGCTACGAGCAGTACTTC.